This TCR beta chain was documented in a study of OX40 agonist ivuxolimab in advanced cancers. The protocol was immunoSEQ multiplex PCR, while the TCRdb copy is restricted to in-frame clones and leaves out a portion. The table shows tens of thousands of clones, with 75% to 90% occurring only once. Excluded were patients having autoimmune disease history or systemic immunosuppression. The clonotype originates from an adult with an advanced solid tumor such as melanoma, head and neck, liver or kidney cancer. Sequencing was performed on CD4+ or CD8+ T cells sorted from blood, taken in a trial of the OX40 agonist ivuxolimab.

The CDR3 here is CATSAAGAYEQYF. CDR3 sequence (DNA): TGTGCCACCAGCGCCGCGGGAGCCTACGAGCAGTACTTC. The chain has TRBV15 and TRBJ2-7; 7 bases map to TRBD2. Germline V lookup: CDR1 LNHNV, CDR2 YYDKDF (reference sequence). The CDR3 spans 13 residues. With V trimmed by 5 bases and J by 2 bases, 3 bases remained unmatched.